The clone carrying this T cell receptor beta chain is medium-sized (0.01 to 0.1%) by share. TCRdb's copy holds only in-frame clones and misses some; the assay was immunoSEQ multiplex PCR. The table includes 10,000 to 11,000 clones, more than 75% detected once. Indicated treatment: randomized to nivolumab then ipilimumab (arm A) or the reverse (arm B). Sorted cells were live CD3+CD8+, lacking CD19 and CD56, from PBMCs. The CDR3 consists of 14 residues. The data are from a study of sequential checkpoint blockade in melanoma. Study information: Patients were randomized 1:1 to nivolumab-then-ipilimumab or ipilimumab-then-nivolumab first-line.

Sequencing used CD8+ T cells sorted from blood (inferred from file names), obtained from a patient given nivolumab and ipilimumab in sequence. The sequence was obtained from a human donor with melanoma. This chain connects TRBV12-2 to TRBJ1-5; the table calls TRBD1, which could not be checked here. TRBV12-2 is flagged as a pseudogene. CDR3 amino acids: CASRLNRENQPQHF. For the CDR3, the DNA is TGTGCAAGTCGCTTGAACAGGGAGAATCAGCCCCAGCATTTT.